This is a list of T cell receptor beta chains from one sample in a study of CXCR3-negative and CXCR3-positive naive CD8 T cells. TCRdb re-called the 5' RACE reads and shows each CDR3 protein once, DNA omitted. The sample's table shows fewer than 140,000 distinct CDR3 sequences. Sample: naive CXCR3+ CD8+ T cells from blood. These receptors were taken from a human donor in good health. Some clones in this sample may be carry-over from other donors' samples. Both conserved end residues are part of each CDR3. Each record gives: V gene, J gene, CDR3 protein.

v_call: TRBV5-1; j_call: TRBJ1-1; cdr3_aa: CASSLEGGLGTEAFF
v_call: TRBV4-3; j_call: TRBJ2-7; cdr3_aa: CASSQEAGSSYEQYF
v_call: TRBV20-1; j_call: TRBJ2-7; cdr3_aa: CSARDRPAGTTYEQYF
v_call: TRBV29-1; j_call: TRBJ2-1; cdr3_aa: CSVESGTGRNEQFF
v_call: TRBV3-1; j_call: TRBJ2-1; cdr3_aa: CASSQVSEQFF
v_call: TRBV20-1; j_call: TRBJ2-7; cdr3_aa: CIAADWGYEQYF
v_call: TRBV20-1; j_call: TRBJ1-2; cdr3_aa: CSAGGTVYGYTF
v_call: TRBV7-2; j_call: TRBJ2-1; cdr3_aa: CASSPTEVSYNEQFF
v_call: TRBV7-9; j_call: TRBJ2-1; cdr3_aa: CASSSRDYGEQFF
v_call: TRBV27; j_call: TRBJ1-1; cdr3_aa: CASSLVPGTEAFF
v_call: TRBV7-9; j_call: TRBJ2-7; cdr3_aa: CASSPRDSSYEQYF
v_call: TRBV7-3; j_call: TRBJ2-5; cdr3_aa: CASSLDSAETQYF
v_call: TRBV4-3; j_call: TRBJ1-2; cdr3_aa: CASSQRRGDTRGYTF
v_call: TRBV11-2; j_call: TRBJ2-7; cdr3_aa: CASSLVRADYLAPELYEQYF
v_call: TRBV30; j_call: TRBJ1-2; cdr3_aa: CAWSAAGQENYGYTF
v_call: TRBV27; j_call: TRBJ2-1; cdr3_aa: CASSFPGRNNEQFF
v_call: TRBV30; j_call: TRBJ2-1; cdr3_aa: CAWSEGLAGFYNEQFF